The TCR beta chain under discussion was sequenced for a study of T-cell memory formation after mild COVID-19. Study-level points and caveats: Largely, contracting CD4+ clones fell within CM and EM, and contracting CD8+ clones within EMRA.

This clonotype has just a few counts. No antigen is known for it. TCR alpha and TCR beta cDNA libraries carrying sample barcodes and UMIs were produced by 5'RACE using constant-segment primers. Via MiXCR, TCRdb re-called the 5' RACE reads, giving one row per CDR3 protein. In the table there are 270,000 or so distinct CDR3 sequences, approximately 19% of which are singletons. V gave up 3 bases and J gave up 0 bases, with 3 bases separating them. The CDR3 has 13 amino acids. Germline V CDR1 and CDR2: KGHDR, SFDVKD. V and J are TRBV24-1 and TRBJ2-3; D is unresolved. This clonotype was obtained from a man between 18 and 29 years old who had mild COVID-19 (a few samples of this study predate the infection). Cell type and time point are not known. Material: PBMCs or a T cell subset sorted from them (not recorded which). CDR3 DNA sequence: TGTGCCACCAGTGATGGGAGCACAGATACGCAGTATTTT. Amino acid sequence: CATSDGSTDTQYF.